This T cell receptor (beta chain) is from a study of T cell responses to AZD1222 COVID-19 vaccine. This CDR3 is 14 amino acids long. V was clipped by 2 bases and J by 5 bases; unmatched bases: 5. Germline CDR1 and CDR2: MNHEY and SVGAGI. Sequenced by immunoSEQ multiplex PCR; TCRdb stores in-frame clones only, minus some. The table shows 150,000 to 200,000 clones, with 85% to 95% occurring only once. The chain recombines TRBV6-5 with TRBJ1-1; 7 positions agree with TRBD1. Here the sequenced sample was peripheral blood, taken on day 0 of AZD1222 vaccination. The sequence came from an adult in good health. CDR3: CASSYRDSGTEAFF. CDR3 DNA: TGTGCCAGCAGTTACAGGGACAGTGGGACTGAAGCTTTCTTT.